This T cell receptor beta chain was captured in a study of blood T cell repertoires in COVID-19. Looking at the study overall: Some COVID-19 samples were acute and others convalescent; all came from the United States, Italy and Spain. The cDNA or gDNA used as material had been derived from T cells, B-cell-depleted T cells, or PBMCs.

Authors' processing steps: Scientists estimated how many nucleated cells there were by amplifying reference gene primers. Clones were sequenced by immunoSEQ multiplex PCR, and TCRdb holds only the in-frame ones, with some missing. The DNA gave D and trimming, while V, J and clone size come from that table. The sample shows roughly 230,000 clones, around four fifths of them seen only once. Germline V gives CDR1 MGHRA, CDR2 YSYEKL. After removal of 0 bases from V and 3 bases from J, the junction contained 3 bases not matched to a gene. This CDR3 is built from 16 residues. The sequencing input was peripheral blood. The V gene is TRBV4-1, the J gene TRBJ2-2; 8 bases fit TRBD2. This sequence was found in a man in his forties with acute or convalescent COVID-19. The CDR3 nucleotides read TGCGCCAGCAGCCAAGATCCAGCGGGGGACACCGGGGAGCTGTTTTTT. Protein: CASSQDPAGDTGELFF.